Each of the 24 T cell receptor beta chains below was sequenced from the same sample in a study of PD-1 blockade in classical Hodgkin lymphoma (dated by TCRdb to 2020 to 2022). Read against the paper, the sample's time point label means: cycle 1 day 1 (C1D1), immediately before nivolumab initiation. Every trial patient had relapsed after autologous stem cell transplantation, and cohorts A, B and C differed in prior brentuximab vedotin exposure. Library prep was done by the immunoSEQ multiplex PCR assay. TCRdb provides this immuneACCESS table in a form limited to in-frame rearrangements. Some clones are lacking; in checked studies, under half of them reflect an unresolved V gene, and why the rest are absent is not known. The sample table holds 80,000 to 100,000 clones, of which more than 90% were seen once. The ten most abundant clones make up roughly 2.8% of the sample. Sample: peripheral blood mononuclear cells (PBMCs), taken at baseline. These receptors were collected from a human donor with classical Hodgkin lymphoma.

The chain employs TRBV5-4 and TRBJ2-7; 8 nucleotides align to TRBD2. From germline, CDR1 is SGHNT and CDR2 YYREEE (reference sequence). V lost 4 bases, J lost 0 bases, and 15 bases stayed unmatched. The CDR3 has 18 residues. The CDR3 is CASSPGPKGLAGSYEQYF. CDR3 in DNA: TGTGCCAGCAGCCCTGGGCCCAAAGGGCTAGCGGGCTCCTACGAGCAGTACTTC.

For the CDR3, the DNA is TGCAGTTACCAGGGGTACAATGAGCAGTTCTTC. It encodes CSYQGYNEQFF. J is TRBJ2-1 and V is TRBV29-1; weak D call: TRBD1 (6 bases). Per germline, CDR1 SQVTM and CDR2 ANQGSEA. The CDR3 has 11 amino acids.

The chain has TRBV5-4 and TRBJ2-7; D not certain. CDR3 size: 13 residues. Germline loops: CDR1 SGHNT, CDR2 YYREEE (reference sequence). V lost 3 bases, J lost 0 bases, and 7 bases lay in between. This CDR3 is CASSSRSSYEQYF. CDR3 sequence (DNA): TGTGCCAGCAGCTCCAGGAGCTCCTACGAGCAGTACTTC. The full variable domain, in which reference TRBV5-4 and TRBJ2-7 provide the parts outside the CDR3, is ETGVTQSPTHLIKTRGQQVTLRCSSQSGHNTVSWYQQALGQGPQFIFQYYREEENGRGNFPPRFSGLQFPNYSSELNVNALELDDSALYLCASSSRSSYEQYFGPGTRLTVT.

The J gene is TRBJ1-2, the V gene TRBV6-1; D is undetermined. Trimming shortened V by 5 bases and J by 4 bases, and 11 bases separated the two germline ends. The CDR3 runs 13 residues. Germline assignment: CDR1 MNHNS and CDR2 SASEGT. The chain's CDR3 is CASSPNYGYGYTF. CDR3 nucleotide sequence: TGTGCCAGCAGTCCAAACTACGGCTATGGCTACACCTTC.

The J gene is TRBJ2-7, the V gene TRBV7-9, with D unresolved. V lost 5 bases and J 0 bases, leaving 11 bases between the germline ends. CDR1 and CDR2 (germline): SEHNR, FQNEAQ (reference sequence). The CDR3 length is 14 residues. This CDR3 is CASSPVGNSYEQYF. The CDR3 DNA is TGTGCCAGCAGCCCGGTGGGGAACTCCTACGAGCAGTACTTC.

This clone has just one count. The rearrangement uses TRBV4-1 and TRBJ2-1; D remains ambiguous. Germline lookup yields CDR1 MGHRA and CDR2 YSYEKL. V gave up 2 bases and J gave up 13 bases, with 21 bases separating them. This CDR3 is 15 amino acids long. The CDR3 loop is CASSQLPLTTPRQFF. The CDR3 coding sequence is TGCGCCAGCAGCCAACTTCCTTTGACGACCCCCCGTCAGTTCTTC.

The chain recombines TRBV28 with TRBJ2-7, with 8 bases lining up with TRBD1. After removal of 0 bases from V and 2 bases from J, the junction contained 18 bases not matched to a gene. The length of the CDR3 is 20 residues. The germline V gene has CDR1 MDHEN and CDR2 SYDVKM. In DNA, the CDR3 is TGTGCCAGCAGTTTATGGCCTGGCCTCTACACCCCGGACAGGGCCTACGAGCAGTACTTC. Encoded protein: CASSLWPGLYTPDRAYEQYF. Using reference TRBV28 and TRBJ2-7 for the parts outside the CDR3, the full variable domain is DVKVTQSSRYLVKRTGEKVFLECVQDMDHENMFWYRQDPGLGLRLIYFSYDVKMKEKGDIPEGYSVSREKKERFSLILESASTNQTSMYLCASSLWPGLYTPDRAYEQYFGPGTRLTVT.

The chain has TRBV10-3 and TRBJ2-5; D gene uncertain. The V and J ends lost 6 bases and 0 bases respectively, with 11 bases between them. There are 14 residues in the CDR3. Germline lookup yields CDR1 ENHRY and CDR2 SYGVKD. In DNA form, the CDR3 reads TGTGCCATCAGGCCTCGACATAACCAAGAGACCCAGTACTTC. Amino acid sequence: CAIRPRHNQETQYF.

The gene calls are TRBV29-1 and TRBJ1-1; D possibly corresponds to TRBD1 (5 bases). V was pared by 3 bases and J by 1 base, with 9 bases between. This CDR3 comprises 13 residues. Germline loops: CDR1 SQVTM, CDR2 ANQGSEA. This CDR3 reads CSVDYRRNTEAFF. CDR3 nucleotides: TGCAGCGTTGATTACAGGAGGAACACTGAAGCTTTCTTT. Based on the CDR3 plus reference TRBV29-1 and TRBJ1-1, the full variable domain is SAVISQKPSRDICQRGTSLTIQCQVDSQVTMMFWYRQQPGQSLTLIATANQGSEATYESGFVIDKFPISRPNLTFSTLTVSNMSPEDSSIYLCSVDYRRNTEAFFGQGTRLTVV.

V and J are TRBV5-4 and TRBJ2-5; TRBD2 matches at 10 bases. The germline V gene has CDR1 SGHNT and CDR2 YYREEE (reference sequence). This CDR3 is 16 amino acids long. V lost 0 bases to trimming and J lost 4 bases; unmatched junction nucleotides: 6. DNA for the CDR3: TGTGCCAGCAGCTTGGAAGTAGCGGGAGGTGGAGAGACCCAGTACTTC. Translation gives CASSLEVAGGGETQYF. The full variable domain, its missing parts supplied by reference TRBV5-4 and TRBJ2-5, is ETGVTQSPTHLIKTRGQQVTLRCSSQSGHNTVSWYQQALGQGPQFIFQYYREEENGRGNFPPRFSGLQFPNYSSELNVNALELDDSALYLCASSLEVAGGGETQYFGPGTRLLVL.

This clone turned up a few times. The V call is TRBV28, the J call TRBJ2-7; unclear D gene. The germline CDR1 and CDR2 sequences are MDHEN and SYDVKM. The CDR3 has 10 residues. Deletions cut 6 bases from V and 3 bases from J, with 3 bases between. The CDR3 region is CASRHYEQYF. CDR3 coding DNA: TGTGCCAGCAGGCACTACGAGCAGTACTTC.

This chain joins TRBV10-1 and TRBJ2-2, with a tentative D call TRBD1 (6 bases). Germline values: CDR1 WNHNN, CDR2 SYGVQD (reference sequence). The CDR3 spans 15 residues. Trimming pared 5 bases from V and 0 bases from J, leaving 10 bases between. The CDR3 bases are TGCGCCAGCAGTAATGACAGGCCGAACACCGGGGAGCTGTTTTTT. Translation: CASSNDRPNTGELFF.

This clone was counted a single time. The V gene is TRBV4-1, the J gene TRBJ2-7, with TRBD2 matching 13 bases. CDR1 and CDR2 from the germline V gene are MGHRA and YSYEKL. J gave up 5 bases and V 1 base, and 14 bases lay outside the gene matches. This CDR3 comprises 19 residues. This CDR3 is CASSQVHRTSGSRAHEQYF. The CDR3 coding sequence is TGCGCCAGCAGCCAAGTACACAGGACTAGCGGGAGTAGAGCCCACGAGCAGTACTTC.

The chain has TRBV30 and TRBJ2-5; D is uncertain. The CDR3 is 14 amino acids. The V end lost 3 bases, the J end lost 10 bases, and 21 bases lay between the germline ends. Per the germline V gene, CDR1 is GTSNPN and CDR2 is SVGIG (reference sequence). CDR3 nucleotides: TGTGCCTGGAGGGTCGGCAGTCCTCCTAATGTCCAGTACTTC. Amino acid sequence: CAWRVGSPPNVQYF.

The chain couples TRBV27 to TRBJ2-5, with D possibly TRBD2 on 5 matching bases. Trimming took 4 bases from V and 2 from J, leaving 8 bases between them. The CDR3 totals 13 residues. Germline V lookup: CDR1 MNHEY, CDR2 SMNVEV (reference sequence). CDR3 DNA: TGTGCCAGCAGTTCAGGCGGGCAAGAGACCCAGTACTTC. It codes for CASSSGGQETQYF.

This clone was found a few times. This chain links TRBV9 with TRBJ1-3; no clear D. In germline, CDR1 is SGDLS, CDR2 YYNGEE. V lost 2 bases to trimming and J lost 1 base, with 4 bases between them. This CDR3 is built from 13 residues. DNA for the CDR3: TGTGCCAGCAGCGTCCCATCTGGAAACACCATATATTTT. Residues: CASSVPSGNTIYF. The whole variable domain, filled in from reference TRBV9 and TRBJ1-3, reads DSGVTQTPKHLITATGQRVTLRCSPRSGDLSVYWYQQSLDQGLQFLIQYYNGEERAKGNILERFSAQQFPDLHSELNLSSLELGDSALYFCASSVPSGNTIYFGEGSWLTVV.

The J gene is TRBJ2-7, the V gene TRBV6-1; TRBD2 agrees at 9 bases. The trim removed 0 bases at V and 5 bases at J, leaving 14 bases unmatched. Germline loops: CDR1 MNHNS, CDR2 SASEGT. The CDR3 spans 18 residues. The CDR3 reads CASSEAPFVAGARNEQYF. DNA for the CDR3: TGTGCCAGCAGTGAAGCGCCTTTTGTAGCGGGAGCTAGGAACGAGCAGTACTTC.

The chain has TRBV6-4 and TRBJ2-2; possible D gene TRBD1, 6 bases. The CDR3 contains 15 residues. The germline V and J ends were trimmed by 4 bases and 6 bases, with 15 bases remaining between them. Germline values: CDR1 MRHNA, CDR2 SNTAGT. CDR3 nucleotides: TGTGCCAGCAGTGCGTCCCGGGACATTCCCGGGGAGCTGTTTTTT. Translation: CASSASRDIPGELFF.

The CDR3 DNA reads TGTGCCAGCAGTTCAATAAATGAAAAACTGTTTTTT. Residues: CASSSINEKLFF. V usage is TRBV28 and J usage is TRBJ1-4; D uncertain. Trimming took off 4 bases at V and 5 bases at J, with 5 bases between the two ends. The CDR3 consists of 12 residues. The germline V gene encodes CDR1 MDHEN and CDR2 SYDVKM. The whole variable domain, filled in from reference TRBV28 and TRBJ1-4, reads DVKVTQSSRYLVKRTGEKVFLECVQDMDHENMFWYRQDPGLGLRLIYFSYDVKMKEKGDIPEGYSVSREKKERFSLILESASTNQTSMYLCASSSINEKLFFGSGTQLSVL.

The rearrangement links TRBV30 to TRBJ2-7; 8 bases line up with TRBD1. CDR1 and CDR2 from the germline V gene are GTSNPN and SVGIG (reference sequence). V trimming: 5 bases; J trimming: 3 bases; junction bases outside the gene matches: 3. There are 12 residues in the CDR3. DNA for the CDR3: TGTGCCTGGGACAGGGGTAGCTACGAGCAGTACTTC. Amino acid sequence: CAWDRGSYEQYF.

The chain couples TRBV30 to TRBJ1-1; D is unclear. The CDR3 spans 12 residues. The germline gives CDR1 GTSNPN, CDR2 SVGIG (reference sequence). V was shortened by 6 bases and J by 4 bases, with 12 bases between the two germline ends. The DNA for the CDR3 is TGTGCCTGCAAAAGCGTCAGCACTGAAGCTTTCTTT. This gives the protein CACKSVSTEAFF.

A single count supports this clone. V is TRBV18 and J is TRBJ2-7; a weak D match, TRBD2 (6 bases). CDR1 KGHSH and CDR2 LQKENI come from the germline V gene. This CDR3 comprises 20 residues. Deletions cut 6 bases from V and 3 bases from J, with 33 bases between. The CDR3 protein is CASSQVSRGTIDKNGYEQYF. CDR3 DNA: TGTGCCAGCTCCCAGGTCAGTCGCGGGACCATAGATAAGAATGGCTACGAGCAGTACTTC.

The chain has TRBV20-1 and TRBJ2-3; D is unclear. In germline, CDR1 is DFQATT, CDR2 SNEGSKA (reference sequence). This CDR3 has 11 residues. The V end lost 3 bases, the J end lost 5 bases, and 6 bases lay between the germline ends. CDR3 coding DNA: TGCAGTGCTAGGGTCCTAGATACGCAGTATTTT. This encodes CSARVLDTQYF.

This sequence joins TRBV7-9 and TRBJ1-2; D not certain. The CDR3 consists of 13 residues. Germline values: CDR1 SEHNR, CDR2 FQNEAQ (reference sequence). V lost 4 bases and J 4 bases, leaving 10 bases between the germline ends. CDR3 sequence reads: CASSSQALYGYTF. The CDR3 DNA reads TGTGCCAGCAGCTCCCAGGCACTCTATGGCTACACCTTC.